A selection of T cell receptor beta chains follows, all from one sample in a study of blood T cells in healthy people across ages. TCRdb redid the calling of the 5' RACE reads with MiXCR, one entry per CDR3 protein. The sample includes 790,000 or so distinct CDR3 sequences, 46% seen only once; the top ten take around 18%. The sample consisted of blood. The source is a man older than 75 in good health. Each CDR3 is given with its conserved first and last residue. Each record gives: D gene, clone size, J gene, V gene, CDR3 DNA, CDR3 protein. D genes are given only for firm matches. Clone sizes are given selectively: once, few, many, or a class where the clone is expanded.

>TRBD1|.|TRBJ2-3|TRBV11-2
TGTGCCAGCAGCTTAGATCGAGGGGGCGCCAGCACAGATACGCAGTATTTT
CASSLDRGGASTDTQYF
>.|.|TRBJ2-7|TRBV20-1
TGCAGTGCTAGCGCGCACTTGCCGGACGAGCAGTACTTC
CSASAHLPDEQYF
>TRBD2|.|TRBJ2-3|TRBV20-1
TGCAGTACTAGCCTTAGCGGGAGTGGGGTCACAGATACGCAGTATTTT
CSTSLSGSGVTDTQYF
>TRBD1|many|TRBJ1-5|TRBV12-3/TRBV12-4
TGTGCCAGCAGCCTGACAGGGTCAAGGAATCAGCCCCAGCATTTT
CASSLTGSRNQPQHF
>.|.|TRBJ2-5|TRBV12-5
TGTGCTAGTGACACTCCAGGGGGGCTGTTGGGGACCCAGTACTTC
CASDTPGGLLGTQYF
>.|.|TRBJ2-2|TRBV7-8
TGTGCCAGCAGCTCCTATAATCTTTACACCGGGGAGCTGTTTTTT
CASSSYNLYTGELFF
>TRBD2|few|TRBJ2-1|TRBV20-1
TGCAGTGCTAGAGGGCTAGCGGGAGCCGGCAATGAGCAGTTCTTC
CSARGLAGAGNEQFF
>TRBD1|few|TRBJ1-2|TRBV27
TGTGCCGTCAGGGGACAGGGAGGATATGGCTACACCTTC
CAVRGQGGYGYTF
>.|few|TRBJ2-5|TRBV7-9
TGTGCCAGCAGCTTCAGCGGCCAAGAGACCCAGTACTTC
CASSFSGQETQYF
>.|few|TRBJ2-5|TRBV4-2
TGTGCCAGCAGCCAAGATGAAGCGGCACAAGAGACCCAGTACTTC
CASSQDEAAQETQYF
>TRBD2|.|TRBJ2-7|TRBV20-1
TGCAGTGCTAGAGATCCTAGCGGTTCTAAGTACGAGCAGTACTTC
CSARDPSGSKYEQYF
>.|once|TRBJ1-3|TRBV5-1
TGCGCCAGCAGCTTGGCGGAGGGCTCTGGAAACACCATATATTTT
CASSLAEGSGNTIYF
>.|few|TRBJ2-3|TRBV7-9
TGTGCCAGCAACTACGACAGTAGCACAGATACGCAGTATTTT
CASNYDSSTDTQYF
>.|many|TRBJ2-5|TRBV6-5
TGTGCCAGCAGACCCACGGACATCAGGAGGGAGACCCAGTACTTC
CASRPTDIRRETQYF
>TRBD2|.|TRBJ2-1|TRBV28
TGTGCCAGCAGTGGACCACTAGCGGGAGTGAGTAATGAGCAGTTCTTC
CASSGPLAGVSNEQFF
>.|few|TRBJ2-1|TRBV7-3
TGTGCCAGCAGCCATCGTGGAGCGGTTCACTCCTACAATGAGCAGTTCTTC
CASSHRGAVHSYNEQFF
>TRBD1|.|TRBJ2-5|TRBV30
TGTGCCTGGAGTGTCCACAGGGGAAGGAACAAGTACTTC
CAWSVHRGRNKYF
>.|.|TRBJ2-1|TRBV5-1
TGCGCCAGCAGCCCGGACAAAGCTATTACCTACAATGAGCAGTTCTTC
CASSPDKAITYNEQFF
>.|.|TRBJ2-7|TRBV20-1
TGCAGTGCTAGCCCCGGCCGGTCCTACGAGCAGTACTTC
CSASPGRSYEQYF
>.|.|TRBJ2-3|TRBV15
TGTGCCACCAGCAGAGAACCCCGGGGCGTGGGCACAGATACGCAGTATTTT
CATSREPRGVGTDTQYF
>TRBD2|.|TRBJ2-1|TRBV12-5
TGTGCTAGTGGTTTGTATCCGGGGGGGCTCGATGAGCAGTTCTTC
CASGLYPGGLDEQFF
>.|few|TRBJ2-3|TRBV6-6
TGTGCCAGCAGTTACGGTGGGGGGTTCTCAGATACGCAGTATTTT
CASSYGGGFSDTQYF
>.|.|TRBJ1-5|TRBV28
TGTGCCAGCAGTTTATATCTCAATCAGCCCCAGCATTTT
CASSLYLNQPQHF
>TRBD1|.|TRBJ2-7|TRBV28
TGTGCCAGCAGTAACCGGGACAGAAATAACGAGCAGTACTTC
CASSNRDRNNEQYF
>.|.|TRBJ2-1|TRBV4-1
TGCGCCAGCAGCCAAGATCAGGTTCCCTCCTACAATGAGCAGTTCTTC
CASSQDQVPSYNEQFF
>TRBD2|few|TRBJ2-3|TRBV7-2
TGTGCCAGCAGCTTAAGACTAGCGGGAGACACAGATACGCAGTATTTT
CASSLRLAGDTDTQYF
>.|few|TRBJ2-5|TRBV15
TGTGCCACCAGGGCCACGGGGCAAGAGACCCAGTACTTC
CATRATGQETQYF
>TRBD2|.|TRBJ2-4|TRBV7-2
TGTGCCAGCAGCACTCTAGCGGGGGGCCCTCTGACCAAAAACATTCAGTACTTC
CASSTLAGGPLTKNIQYF
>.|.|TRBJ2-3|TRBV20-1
TGCAGTGCTAGAGATCTTGATACGCAGTATTTT
CSARDLDTQYF
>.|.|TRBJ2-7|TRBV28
TGTGCCAGCAGTTTATATACGGGAACCTACAATGAGCAGTACTTC
CASSLYTGTYNEQYF
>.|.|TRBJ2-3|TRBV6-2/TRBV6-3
TGTGCCAGCAGTCGGCTTTTAGGTCTAAGGTCAGATACGCAGTATTTT
CASSRLLGLRSDTQYF
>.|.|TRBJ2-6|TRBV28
TGTGCCAGCAATTCACAGGGTTATGCTGGGGCCAACGTCCTGACTTTC
CASNSQGYAGANVLTF
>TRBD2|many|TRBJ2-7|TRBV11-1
TGTGCCAGCAGCTCCGGGACTAGCGGGAGATCGTCCTACGAGCAGTACTTC
CASSSGTSGRSSYEQYF
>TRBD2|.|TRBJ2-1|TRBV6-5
TGTGCCAGCAGTTCCGTATGGGGACTAGCGGGAGGGGATGAGCAGTTCTTC
CASSSVWGLAGGDEQFF
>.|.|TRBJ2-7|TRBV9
TGTGCCAGCAGCGTAGGGGCCGTAGGTAACGAGCAGTACTTC
CASSVGAVGNEQYF
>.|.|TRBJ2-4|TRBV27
TGTGCCAGCAGTCCCCGTCAAAGTGCGGGAATGTGGAACATTCAGTACTTC
CASSPRQSAGMWNIQYF
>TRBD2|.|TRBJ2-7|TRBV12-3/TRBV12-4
TGTGCCAGCGCAACTAGCGGGGGTTTTACCTACGAGCAGTACTTC
CASATSGGFTYEQYF
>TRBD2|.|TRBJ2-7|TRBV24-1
TGTGCCACCAGTGACCGTAGCGGGACCCCCAATGAGCAGTACTTC
CATSDRSGTPNEQYF
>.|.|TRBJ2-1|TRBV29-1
TGCAGCGTTGGGCCCTTGACGAGGGATATTGTGAAGCAGTTCTTC
CSVGPLTRDIVKQFF
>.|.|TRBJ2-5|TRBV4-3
TGCGCCAGCAGCCAATCTGCCGGGACACTTCAAGAGACCCAGTACTTC
CASSQSAGTLQETQYF
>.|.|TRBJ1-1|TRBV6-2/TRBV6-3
TGTGCCAGCAGTTACTCACCCCGGGTAATGAACACTGAAGCTTTCTTT
CASSYSPRVMNTEAFF
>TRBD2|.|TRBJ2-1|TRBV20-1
TGCAGTCTCCCCGTGGGCGGGGGATACGACGCGCCCTACAATGAGCAGTTCTTC
CSLPVGGGYDAPYNEQFF
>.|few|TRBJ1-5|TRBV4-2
TGTGCCAGCAGCCAAGGGGCAGGGAACGATGTGCAGCCCCAGCATTTT
CASSQGAGNDVQPQHF
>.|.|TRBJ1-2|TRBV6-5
TGTGCCAGCAAAACGGGGGGGTTGGATGGCTACATCTTC
CASKTGGLDGYIF
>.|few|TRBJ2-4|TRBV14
TGTGCCAGCAGCCGGGACGGACTAGCCAAAAACATTCAGTACTTC
CASSRDGLAKNIQYF
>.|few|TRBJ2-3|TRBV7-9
TGTGCCAGCACCGCGACGGCTAGCACAGATACGCAGTATTTT
CASTATASTDTQYF
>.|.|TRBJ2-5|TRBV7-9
TGTGCCAGCAGCTTAGCCCTAACGGACAGACGCCAAGAGACCCAGTACTTC
CASSLALTDRRQETQYF
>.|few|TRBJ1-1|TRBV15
TGTGCCACCAGCAGAGAAGGACGCAGGGAGGGCACTGAAGCTTTCTTT
CATSREGRREGTEAFF